This TCR beta chain originates from a study of CD8 T cells in Susac syndrome. Sequencing of TCR beta was undertaken in CD8+ and CD4+ T cells derived from blood. Bulk CD8+ and CD4+ cells came from magnetic negative isolation; CD8+ TEMRA by FACS. The authors reverse transcribed 0.5 to 1 ug RNA with random hexamers. TCRdb ran MiXCR on the immunoSEQ multiplex PCR reads and lists one entry per CDR3 protein. Of roughly 250,000 distinct CDR3 sequences in the sample, around 96% were seen once. Sequencing used CD4+ T cells from PBMCs. The sequence was collected from a human donor with Susac syndrome.

The CDR3 DNA sequence: TGTGCCAGCAGTCACGCCCGAGGTGAAGCTTTCTTT. Protein product: CASSHARGEAFF. The genes are TRBV3-1 and TRBJ1-1; D unresolved. The CDR3 is 12 amino acids. In germline, CDR1 is LGHDT, CDR2 YNNKEL (reference sequence). V was trimmed by 6 bases and J by 7 bases, leaving 12 bases between them.